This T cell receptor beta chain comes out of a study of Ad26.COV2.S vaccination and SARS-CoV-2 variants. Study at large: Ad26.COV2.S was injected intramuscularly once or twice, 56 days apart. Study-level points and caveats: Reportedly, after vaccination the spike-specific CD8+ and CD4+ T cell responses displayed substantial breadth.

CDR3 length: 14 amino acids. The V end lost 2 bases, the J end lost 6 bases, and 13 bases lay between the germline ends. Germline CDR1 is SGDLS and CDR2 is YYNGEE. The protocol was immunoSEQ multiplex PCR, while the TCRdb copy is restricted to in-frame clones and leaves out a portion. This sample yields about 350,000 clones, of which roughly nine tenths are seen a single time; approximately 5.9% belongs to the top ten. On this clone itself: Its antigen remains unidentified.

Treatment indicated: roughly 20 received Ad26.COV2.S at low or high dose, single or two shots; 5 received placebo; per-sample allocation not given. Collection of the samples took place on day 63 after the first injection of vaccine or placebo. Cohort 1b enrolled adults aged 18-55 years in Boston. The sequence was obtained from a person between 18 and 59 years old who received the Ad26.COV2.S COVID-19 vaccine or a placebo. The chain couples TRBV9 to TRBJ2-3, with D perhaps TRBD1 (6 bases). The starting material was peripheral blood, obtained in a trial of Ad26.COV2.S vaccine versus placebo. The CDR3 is CASSVGAAWDTQYF. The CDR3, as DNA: TGTGCCAGCAGCGTGGGGGCCGCTTGGGATACGCAGTATTTT.